This T cell receptor (beta chain) came from a study of CDR3 diversity in severe acne. TCRdb independently ran MiXCR on the PCR reads; one entry per CDR3 protein. The table includes 90,000 or so distinct CDR3 sequences, 45% to 55% detected once. Trimming cost V 11 bases and J 4 bases, with 10 bases left between them. Germline V CDR1 and CDR2: KGHDR, SFDVKD. The CDR3 is 12 residues long. This sequence originates from a male donor in good health, serving as a control. Input material: blood. This sequence joins TRBV24-1 and TRBJ2-2; D not certain. This chain's CDR3 is CAIKAITGELFF. CDR3 coding DNA: TGTGCCATCAAAGCAATCACCGGGGAGCTGTTTTTT.